This TCR beta chain emerged from a study of sequential checkpoint blockade in melanoma. In the study overall: Arm A got nivolumab then ipilimumab; arm B the reverse, 1:1.

Treatment here: randomized to nivolumab then ipilimumab (arm A) or the reverse (arm B). This clone was picked up a small number of times. V gave up 4 bases and J gave up 8 bases, with 17 bases separating them. The CDR3 has 15 residues. Germline V gene lookup returns CDR1 MGHDK and CDR2 SYGVNS. The protocol was immunoSEQ multiplex PCR, while the TCRdb copy is restricted to in-frame clones and leaves out a portion. This table holds 750 to 1,000 clones, approximately 23% found once. The gene calls are TRBV25-1 and TRBJ1-4; possible D gene TRBD1, 6 bases. The TCR comes from a human donor with melanoma. Source: tumor tissue (inferred from file names), taken from a patient given nivolumab and ipilimumab in sequence. DNA for the CDR3: TGTGCCAGCAGTGTCACAGGGAACTTACGGGAAAAACTGTTTTTT. Translation: CASSVTGNLREKLFF.